This is a list of T cell receptor beta chains from one sample in a study of blood T cells in healthy people across ages. A single record per CDR3 protein comes from TCRdb applying MiXCR to the 5' RACE reads. The table records about 780,000 distinct CDR3 sequences, approximately 65% of them present only once. Sequencing was done on a sample of blood. Receptors originate from a man aged 30 to 45 in good health. CDR3s include the opening cysteine and the closing phenylalanine or tryptophan. The order of the fields is V gene, clone size, D gene, J gene, CDR3 protein, CDR3 DNA. D genes are given only for firm matches. Clone size is given for some rows only: seen once, a few or many times, or a class if the clone is expanded.

v_call: TRBV5-5
clone_size: .
d_call: TRBD1
j_call: TRBJ2-4
cdr3_aa: CASSTTPGQGWDIQYF
cdr3_nt: TGTGCCAGCAGCACCACCCCGGGACAGGGGTGGGACATTCAGTACTTC

v_call: TRBV7-2
clone_size: .
d_call: .
j_call: TRBJ2-1
cdr3_aa: CASSPGILMGDEQFF
cdr3_nt: TGTGCCAGCAGTCCCGGGATTTTGATGGGTGATGAGCAGTTCTTC

v_call: TRBV2
clone_size: once
d_call: TRBD1
j_call: TRBJ2-7
cdr3_aa: CASIFNRDRSYEQYF
cdr3_nt: TGTGCCAGCATCTTCAACCGGGACAGGTCCTACGAGCAGTACTTC

v_call: TRBV7-2
clone_size: .
d_call: .
j_call: TRBJ2-7
cdr3_aa: CASSYTGNYEQYF
cdr3_nt: TGTGCCAGCAGCTATACAGGGAATTACGAGCAGTACTTC

v_call: TRBV4-3
clone_size: .
d_call: .
j_call: TRBJ1-6
cdr3_aa: CASSHRAGSSYNSPLHF
cdr3_nt: TGCGCCAGCAGCCACAGGGCGGGGAGCTCCTATAATTCACCCCTCCACTTT

v_call: TRBV6-1
clone_size: once
d_call: .
j_call: TRBJ2-3
cdr3_aa: CAVGEGGPDTQYF
cdr3_nt: TGTGCCGTCGGAGAGGGGGGGCCAGATACGCAGTATTTT

v_call: TRBV4-2
clone_size: .
d_call: .
j_call: TRBJ1-1
cdr3_aa: CASSQDGPAGGSTEAFF
cdr3_nt: TGTGCCAGCAGCCAAGACGGTCCCGCGGGGGGTAGCACTGAAGCTTTCTTT

v_call: TRBV4-3
clone_size: .
d_call: .
j_call: TRBJ1-4
cdr3_aa: CASSQARGGNEKLFF
cdr3_nt: TGCGCCAGCAGCCAAGCTAGAGGCGGTAATGAAAAACTGTTTTTT

v_call: TRBV29-1
clone_size: .
d_call: .
j_call: TRBJ1-1
cdr3_aa: CSVEVGAEAFF
cdr3_nt: TGCAGCGTTGAAGTCGGGGCTGAAGCTTTCTTT

v_call: TRBV6-5
clone_size: few
d_call: TRBD1
j_call: TRBJ1-2
cdr3_aa: CASSYGDRVGYTF
cdr3_nt: TGTGCCAGCAGTTACGGGGACAGGGTTGGCTACACCTTC

v_call: TRBV6-1
clone_size: .
d_call: .
j_call: TRBJ2-1
cdr3_aa: CASSASGTYNEQFF
cdr3_nt: TGTGCCAGCAGTGCATCGGGAACTTACAATGAGCAGTTCTTC

v_call: TRBV20-1
clone_size: few
d_call: .
j_call: TRBJ2-7
cdr3_aa: CSARGTLSYEQYF
cdr3_nt: TGCAGTGCTAGAGGGACACTCTCCTACGAGCAGTACTTC

v_call: TRBV4-3
clone_size: .
d_call: .
j_call: TRBJ2-1
cdr3_aa: CASSQDLASSYNEQFF
cdr3_nt: TGCGCCAGCAGCCAAGATTTGGCGAGCTCCTACAATGAGCAGTTCTTC

v_call: TRBV12-3/TRBV12-4
clone_size: .
d_call: .
j_call: TRBJ2-3
cdr3_aa: CASSSLQSSTDTQYF
cdr3_nt: TGTGCCAGCAGTTCTCTTCAATCTAGCACAGATACGCAGTATTTT

v_call: TRBV12-3/TRBV12-4
clone_size: .
d_call: .
j_call: TRBJ2-5
cdr3_aa: CASSLGVGGTQETQYF
cdr3_nt: TGTGCCAGCAGTTTAGGGGTAGGGGGGACCCAAGAGACCCAGTACTTC

v_call: TRBV2
clone_size: .
d_call: .
j_call: TRBJ1-5
cdr3_aa: CASSEALIGSSNQPQHF
cdr3_nt: TGTGCCAGCAGTGAAGCGCTTATAGGGTCTAGCAATCAGCCCCAGCATTTT

v_call: TRBV29-1
clone_size: few
d_call: TRBD1
j_call: TRBJ1-6
cdr3_aa: CSVADDRAYNSPLHF
cdr3_nt: TGCAGCGTTGCCGATGACAGGGCCTATAATTCACCCCTCCACTTT

v_call: TRBV4-3
clone_size: few
d_call: .
j_call: TRBJ2-3
cdr3_aa: CASSQQLQGATQYF
cdr3_nt: TGCGCCAGCAGCCAACAGTTACAGGGAGCAACGCAGTATTTT

v_call: TRBV2
clone_size: .
d_call: TRBD2
j_call: TRBJ2-1
cdr3_aa: CASRSTSGAAYNEQFF
cdr3_nt: TGTGCCAGCAGATCAACTAGCGGGGCTGCCTACAATGAGCAGTTCTTC

v_call: TRBV6-5
clone_size: .
d_call: TRBD2
j_call: TRBJ2-7
cdr3_aa: CASSPGTSGGTYEQYF
cdr3_nt: TGTGCCAGCAGTCCGGGGACTAGCGGGGGAACATACGAGCAGTACTTC

v_call: TRBV25-1
clone_size: .
d_call: .
j_call: TRBJ1-6
cdr3_aa: CASSEFGGHNSPLHF
cdr3_nt: TGTGCCAGCAGTGAATTTGGGGGCCATAATTCACCCCTCCACTTT

v_call: TRBV25-1
clone_size: .
d_call: .
j_call: TRBJ1-2
cdr3_aa: CASSEALVYGYTF
cdr3_nt: TGTGCCAGCAGTGAAGCCTTGGTCTATGGCTACACCTTC

v_call: TRBV10-3
clone_size: few
d_call: TRBD1
j_call: TRBJ1-5
cdr3_aa: CAISESPGQGSYNQPQHF
cdr3_nt: TGTGCCATCAGTGAATCTCCGGGACAGGGTAGTTACAATCAGCCCCAGCATTTT

v_call: TRBV29-1
clone_size: few
d_call: .
j_call: TRBJ2-1
cdr3_aa: CSVAGQGYYNEQFF
cdr3_nt: TGCAGCGTTGCGGGGCAGGGCTACTACAATGAGCAGTTCTTC

v_call: TRBV15
clone_size: .
d_call: .
j_call: TRBJ2-1
cdr3_aa: CATMRSSYNEQFF
cdr3_nt: TGTGCCACCATGAGGAGCTCCTACAATGAGCAGTTCTTC

v_call: TRBV4-2
clone_size: .
d_call: TRBD2
j_call: TRBJ2-7
cdr3_aa: CASSQEKVLAGRYEQYF
cdr3_nt: TGTGCCAGCAGCCAAGAAAAGGTATTAGCGGGTAGATACGAGCAGTACTTC

v_call: TRBV2
clone_size: .
d_call: .
j_call: TRBJ2-5
cdr3_aa: CASRNLPEVGGAQTQYF
cdr3_nt: TGTGCCAGCAGAAACCTTCCGGAAGTAGGGGGAGCCCAGACCCAGTACTTC

v_call: TRBV10-3
clone_size: .
d_call: TRBD2
j_call: TRBJ2-7
cdr3_aa: CAISLGGEQYF
cdr3_nt: TGTGCCATCAGTTTGGGAGGGGAGCAGTACTTC

v_call: TRBV30
clone_size: .
d_call: .
j_call: TRBJ1-2
cdr3_aa: CAWSRESHSYGYTF
cdr3_nt: TGTGCCTGGAGTAGGGAGTCTCACTCCTATGGCTACACCTTC

v_call: TRBV10-3
clone_size: .
d_call: TRBD2
j_call: TRBJ2-3
cdr3_aa: CAINLSGGTDTQYF
cdr3_nt: TGTGCCATCAACTTGAGCGGGGGCACAGATACGCAGTATTTT

v_call: TRBV6-6
clone_size: .
d_call: .
j_call: TRBJ2-1
cdr3_aa: CASVRQDSPSNEQFF
cdr3_nt: TGTGCCAGTGTTCGACAGGACAGCCCCAGCAATGAGCAGTTCTTC

v_call: TRBV13
clone_size: once
d_call: .
j_call: TRBJ2-1
cdr3_aa: CASSLVDRVFF
cdr3_nt: TGTGCCAGCAGCTTAGTGGATCGCGTGTTCTTC

v_call: TRBV12-3/TRBV12-4
clone_size: few
d_call: .
j_call: TRBJ2-3
cdr3_aa: CASRLSGYTDTQYF
cdr3_nt: TGTGCCAGCAGACTGAGCGGGTACACAGATACGCAGTATTTT

v_call: TRBV10-3
clone_size: .
d_call: TRBD2
j_call: TRBJ2-5
cdr3_aa: CAISESFGLAGNQETQYF
cdr3_nt: TGTGCCATCAGTGAGTCTTTCGGACTAGCGGGGAACCAAGAGACCCAGTACTTC

v_call: TRBV29-1
clone_size: .
d_call: .
j_call: TRBJ2-3
cdr3_aa: CSTATGEDTQYF
cdr3_nt: TGCAGCACGGCGACCGGAGAAGATACGCAGTATTTT

v_call: TRBV5-1
clone_size: once
d_call: TRBD1
j_call: TRBJ2-7
cdr3_aa: CASSLGDRSVEEQYF
cdr3_nt: TGCGCCAGCAGCTTGGGGGACAGATCCGTAGAAGAGCAGTACTTC

v_call: TRBV5-1
clone_size: .
d_call: .
j_call: TRBJ2-5
cdr3_aa: CASREQGDPAGETQYF
cdr3_nt: TGCGCCAGCAGGGAACAGGGCGACCCTGCCGGAGAGACCCAGTACTTC

v_call: TRBV11-2
clone_size: once
d_call: .
j_call: TRBJ2-1
cdr3_aa: CASSPIGRGLDNEQFF
cdr3_nt: TGTGCCAGCAGCCCCATCGGTCGGGGGCTCGACAATGAGCAGTTCTTC

v_call: TRBV12-3/TRBV12-4
clone_size: once
d_call: TRBD2
j_call: TRBJ2-5
cdr3_aa: CASRASLAGGLETQYF
cdr3_nt: TGTGCCAGCAGGGCTTCACTAGCGGGGGGACTAGAGACCCAGTACTTC

v_call: TRBV27
clone_size: once
d_call: TRBD2
j_call: TRBJ2-3
cdr3_aa: CASSSPSLAGMGDTQYF
cdr3_nt: TGTGCCAGCAGTTCACCCAGCCTAGCGGGGATGGGGGATACGCAGTATTTT